A selection of T cell receptor beta chains follows, all from one sample in a study of PD-1 blockade in mismatch repair-deficient tumors. Sequencing was performed with immunoSEQ multiplex PCR; in TCRdb, only in-frame clones are kept and a portion is missing. The table records 120,000 or so clones, around 83% of them present only once. Specimen: peripheral blood, collected 44 weeks after starting pembrolizumab. These receptors were obtained from an adult with mismatch repair-deficient cancer. The CDR3 runs from the conserved cysteine through the conserved F or W. The D gene is left open where the match is weak. Clone size is stated in some rows and not others, as once, few, many or a class when expanded.

j_call clone_size v_call d_call cdr3_aa cdr3_nt
TRBJ1-5 . TRBV19 TRBD1 CASSTGTEYQPQHF TGTGCCAGTAGTACGGGGACAGAGTATCAGCCCCAGCATTTT
TRBJ2-1 . TRBV11-2 TRBD2 CASSLLAGGPMNEQFF TGTGCCAGCAGCTTGTTGGCGGGAGGGCCAATGAATGAGCAGTTCTTC
TRBJ2-5 . TRBV7-2 . CASSLDLIRETQYF TGTGCCAGCAGCTTAGACCTTATCCGAGAGACCCAGTACTTC
TRBJ1-1 . TRBV5-1 . CASRMNTEAFF TGCGCCTCCCGTATGAACACTGAAGCTTTCTTT
TRBJ2-2 . TRBV7-9 TRBD1 CASEGFGQGVNTGELFF TGTGCCAGCGAGGGGTTTGGACAGGGAGTCAACACCGGGGAGCTGTTTTTT
TRBJ1-4 . TRBV5-1 . CASSLGATNEKLFF TGCGCCAGCAGCTTGGGTGCAACTAATGAAAAACTGTTTTTT
TRBJ1-1 . TRBV5-8 . CASSFEGDRPEAFF TGTGCCAGCAGCTTCGAAGGTGACAGGCCTGAAGCTTTCTTT
TRBJ2-7 . TRBV6-1 . CASSEAYIREQYF TGTGCCAGCAGTGAAGCATACATTCGCGAGCAGTACTTC
TRBJ2-7 . TRBV6-1 . CASSRDKSYEQYF TGTGCCAGCAGCCGGGACAAGTCCTACGAGCAGTACTTC
TRBJ2-1 . TRBV7-6 TRBD2 CASSYQAGGPGNEQFF TGTGCCAGCAGCTACCAAGCGGGAGGGCCGGGTAATGAGCAGTTCTTC
TRBJ2-7 . TRBV7-8 . CASSPPSVEQYF TGTGCCAGCAGCCCCCCTAGCGTCGAGCAGTACTTC
TRBJ2-1 . TRBV19 . CASRTNYNEQFF TGTGCCAGTCGCACAAATTACAATGAGCAGTTCTTC
TRBJ2-5 . TRBV7-8 TRBD2 CASSWGTRGTQYF TGTGCCAGCAGCTGGGGGACTAGGGGGACCCAGTACTTC
TRBJ2-5 . TRBV28 TRBD1 CASSFPGQGAVETQYF TGTGCCAGCAGTTTCCCTGGACAGGGGGCGGTTGAGACCCAGTACTTC
TRBJ2-1 . TRBV4-1 . CASSQMGEQFF TGCGCCAGCAGCCAAATGGGTGAGCAGTTCTTC
TRBJ2-7 . TRBV4-1 TRBD2 CASSQAGTSMSSYEQYF TGCGCCAGCAGCCAAGCCGGGACTAGTATGTCCTCCTACGAGCAGTACTTC
TRBJ2-7 once TRBV7-9 TRBD2 CASSPTSGRGLDEQYF TGTGCCAGCAGTCCGACTAGCGGGAGGGGTCTCGACGAGCAGTACTTC
TRBJ2-2 . TRBV19 . CASNQDLGTGELFF TGTGCCAGTAATCAGGATTTGGGCACCGGGGAGCTGTTTTTT
TRBJ2-2 . TRBV2 . CASSGRTTNTGELFF TGTGCCAGCAGTGGTAGGACAACGAACACCGGGGAGCTGTTTTTT
TRBJ2-7 once TRBV5-1 . CASSLTGREQYF TGCGCCAGCAGCTTGACAGGGCGCGAGCAGTACTTC
TRBJ2-3 . TRBV11-3 TRBD1 CASSSSDRGLGRLTDTQYF TGTGCCAGCAGCTCCTCGGACAGGGGGCTCGGGCGGCTCACAGATACGCAGTATTTT
TRBJ2-3 . TRBV6-5 TRBD2 CASRRGGPDTQYF TGTGCCAGCAGGCGGGGGGGACCAGATACGCAGTATTTT
TRBJ2-1 . TRBV27 . CASSSEYANEQFF TGTGCCAGCAGTTCGGAGTATGCCAATGAGCAGTTCTTC
TRBJ2-5 . TRBV6-5 TRBD1 CASSSWTGQETQYF TGTGCCAGCAGTTCATGGACAGGACAAGAGACCCAGTACTTC
TRBJ2-7 . TRBV11-3 TRBD1 CASSPRTGGSPSYEQYF TGTGCCAGCAGCCCACGGACAGGGGGCTCCCCCTCCTACGAGCAGTACTTC
TRBJ2-5 . TRBV2 . CASSPAGETQYF TGTGCCAGCAGTCCCGCAGGGGAGACCCAGTACTTC
TRBJ2-7 . TRBV7-2 TRBD1 CASSARLRNQGADEQYF TGTGCCAGCAGCGCCCGCTTGCGAAACCAGGGGGCGGACGAGCAGTACTTC
TRBJ2-1 . TRBV9 . CASSATGTRSHNEQFF TGTGCCAGCAGCGCTACCGGGACGCGGTCCCACAATGAGCAGTTCTTC
TRBJ2-1 . TRBV11-2 . CASSLVMGLHEQFF TGTGCCAGCAGCTTAGTCATGGGTCTTCATGAGCAGTTCTTC
TRBJ2-6 few TRBV19 TRBD1 CASSPRQGVTGANVLTF TGTGCCAGTAGTCCACGACAGGGGGTAACTGGGGCCAACGTCCTGACTTTC
TRBJ2-7 . TRBV12-5 . CASGLLKKDTRRYEQYF TGTGCTAGTGGTTTGCTAAAAAAGGACACAAGGCGTTACGAGCAGTACTTC
TRBJ1-1 . TRBV12-5 . CASGLILAGALNTEAFF TGTGCTAGTGGCTTAATCTTGGCGGGGGCCCTGAACACTGAAGCTTTCTTT
TRBJ2-3 . TRBV6-5 . CASSYRGSRTDTQYF TGTGCCAGCAGTTACCGGGGCTCACGCACAGATACGCAGTATTTT
TRBJ2-7 . TRBV19 . CASSPSWGLAHYEQYF TGTGCCAGTAGTCCTTCATGGGGGCTAGCCCACTACGAGCAGTACTTC
TRBJ1-5 few TRBV13 TRBD1 CASRSKTGLGNQPQHF TGTGCCAGCAGGAGTAAGACAGGGTTGGGCAATCAGCCCCAGCATTTT
TRBJ2-4 . TRBV6-1 TRBD2 CASSEWGGSAKNIQYF TGTGCCAGCAGTGAATGGGGGGGATCAGCCAAAAACATTCAGTACTTC
TRBJ2-3 . TRBV14 TRBD2 CASSQDGGTATDTQYF TGTGCCAGCAGCCAAGACGGGGGGACCGCCACAGATACGCAGTATTTT
TRBJ2-7 . TRBV30 TRBD2 CAWSVLAGGAEQYF TGTGCCTGGAGTGTACTTGCGGGAGGGGCCGAGCAGTACTTC
TRBJ2-7 once TRBV18 TRBD2 CASSRSSGSWNEQYF TGTGCCAGCTCACGTTCTAGCGGGTCTTGGAACGAGCAGTACTTC
TRBJ2-1 . TRBV5-1 TRBD2 CASSLDSGRGSYNEQFF TGCGCCAGCAGCTTAGATAGCGGGAGGGGTTCCTACAATGAGCAGTTCTTC
TRBJ1-4 few TRBV21-1 . CASRFPQREKLFF TGTGCCAGCAGATTCCCCCAGCGGGAAAAACTGTTTTTT
TRBJ1-4 . TRBV14 . CASSQWQGEKLFF TGTGCCAGCAGCCAATGGCAGGGTGAAAAACTGTTTTTT
TRBJ2-7 . TRBV5-5 . CASTDSYEQYF TGTGCCAGCACCGACAGTTACGAGCAGTACTTC
TRBJ1-1 . TRBV7-9 . CASSLLGQVEAFF TGTGCCAGCAGCTTACTGGGTCAGGTAGAAGCTTTCTTT
TRBJ2-1 . TRBV6-5 . CASSYGTYNEQFF TGTGCCAGCAGTTACGGAACTTACAATGAGCAGTTCTTC
TRBJ2-7 once TRBV4-2 TRBD1 CASRRDRGGYEQYF TGTGCCAGCAGAAGGGACAGGGGAGGATACGAGCAGTACTTC
TRBJ2-1 . TRBV14 TRBD1 CASSLTGVYNEQFF TGTGCCAGCAGCCTAACAGGGGTCTACAATGAGCAGTTCTTC
TRBJ2-1 . TRBV7-7 TRBD2 CASSFPGGGQFF TGTGCTAGCAGCTTTCCGGGAGGTGGTCAGTTCTTC
TRBJ2-1 . TRBV18 . CASSPTNNEQFF TGTGCCAGCTCACCGACAAACAATGAGCAGTTCTTC
TRBJ2-4 . TRBV4-1 TRBD1 CASSQEGQGAKNIQYF TGCGCCAGCAGCCAAGAGGGACAGGGGGCCAAAAACATTCAGTACTTC
TRBJ2-5 . TRBV11-2 . CASSFYVEGGETQYF TGTGCCAGCAGCTTTTATGTGGAGGGGGGAGAGACCCAGTACTTC
TRBJ2-1 once TRBV10-3 TRBD2 CAIRPGLAPYNEQFF TGTGCCATCAGGCCGGGACTAGCGCCCTACAATGAGCAGTTCTTC
TRBJ2-2 . TRBV10-3 TRBD2 CAIRGAGDITGELFF TGTGCCATCAGAGGGGCGGGAGATATTACCGGGGAGCTGTTTTTT
TRBJ2-7 once TRBV9 . CASSVGAGSYEQYF TGTGCCAGCAGCGTTGGGGCCGGCTCCTACGAGCAGTACTTC
TRBJ2-7 few TRBV2 . CASSRDESYEQYF TGTGCCAGCAGCCGGGACGAATCCTACGAGCAGTACTTC